This T cell receptor (beta chain) emerged from a study of radiation and T cells in renal cell carcinoma. The overall study: Nephrectomy followed 15 Gy stereotactic body radiation by 4 weeks. Overall study results and limits: No pretreatment tumor biopsies were available for baseline clonotypes.

Points on this clone: Its matching antigen is unknown.

V lost 4 bases to trimming and J lost 4 bases; unmatched junction nucleotides: 10. The CDR3 extends over 16 amino acids. The germline V gene has CDR1 SGHNT and CDR2 YYREEE (reference sequence). The time point here: baseline pretreatment blood. As to treatment: 15 Gy SBRT to primary tumor, nephrectomy 4 weeks later. After SBRT, blood was collected at 2 and 4 weeks, plus baseline. The patient's renal cell carcinoma had clear cell pathology. Method: immunoSEQ multiplex PCR; TCRdb's copy keeps in-frame clones and lacks some. The sample holds about 59,000 clones, approximately 84% seen once. The TCR originated in a man between 60 and 70 years old with renal cell carcinoma. The input for sequencing was blood, taken from a patient whose treatment included radiotherapy and nephrectomy. The rearrangement uses TRBV5-4 and TRBJ1-1; TRBD1 aligns across 10 bases. This CDR3 is CASSSGTGVRITEAFF. The CDR3 nucleotides are TGTGCCAGCAGCAGCGGGACAGGGGTAAGGATCACTGAAGCTTTCTTT.